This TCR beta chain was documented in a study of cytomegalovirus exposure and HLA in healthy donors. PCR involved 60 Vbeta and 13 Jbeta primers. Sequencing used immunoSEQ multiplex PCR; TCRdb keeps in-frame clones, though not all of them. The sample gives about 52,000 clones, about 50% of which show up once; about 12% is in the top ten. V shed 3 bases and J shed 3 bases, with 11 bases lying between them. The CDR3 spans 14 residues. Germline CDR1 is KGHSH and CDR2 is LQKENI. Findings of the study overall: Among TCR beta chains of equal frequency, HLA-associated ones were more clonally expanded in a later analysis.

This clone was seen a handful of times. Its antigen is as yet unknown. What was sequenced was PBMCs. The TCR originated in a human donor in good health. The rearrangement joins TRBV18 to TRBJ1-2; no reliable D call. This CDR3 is CASSPASTDYGYTF. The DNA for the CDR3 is TGTGCCAGCTCACCGGCGTCTACAGACTATGGCTACACCTTC. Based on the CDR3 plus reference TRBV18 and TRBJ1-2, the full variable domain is NAGVMQNPRHLVRRRGQEARLRCSPMKGHSHVYWYRQLPEEGLKFMVYLQKENIIDESGMPKERFSAEFPKEGPSILRIQQVVRGDSAAYFCASSPASTDYGYTFGSGTRLTVV.